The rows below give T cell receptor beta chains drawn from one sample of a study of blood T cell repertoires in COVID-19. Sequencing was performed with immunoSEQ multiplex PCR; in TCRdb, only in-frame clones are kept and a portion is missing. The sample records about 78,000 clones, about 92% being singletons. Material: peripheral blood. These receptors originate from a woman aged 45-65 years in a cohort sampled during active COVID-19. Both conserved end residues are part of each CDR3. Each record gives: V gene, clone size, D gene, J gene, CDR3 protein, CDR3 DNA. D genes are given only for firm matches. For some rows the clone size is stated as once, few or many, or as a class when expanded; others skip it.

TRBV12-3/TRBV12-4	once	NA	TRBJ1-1	CASSLGRKAFF	TGTGCCAGCAGCCTGGGCAGGAAAGCTTTCTTT
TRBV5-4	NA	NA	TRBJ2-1	CASSRGGPGGNEQFF	TGTGCCAGCAGCCGTGGCGGTCCCGGAGGGAATGAGCAGTTCTTC
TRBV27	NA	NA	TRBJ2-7	CASSLSRVYEQYF	TGTGCCAGCAGTTTATCCAGGGTCTACGAGCAGTACTTC
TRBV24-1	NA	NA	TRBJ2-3	CASGGFTDTQYF	TGTGCCTCAGGGGGGTTCACAGATACGCAGTATTTT
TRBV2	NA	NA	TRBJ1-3	CASSGGTAGNTIYF	TGTGCCAGCAGTGGCGGGACGGCTGGAAACACCATATATTTT
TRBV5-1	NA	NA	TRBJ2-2	CASSPMEAGFTGELFF	TGCGCCAGCAGCCCGATGGAAGCGGGTTTCACCGGGGAGCTGTTTTTT
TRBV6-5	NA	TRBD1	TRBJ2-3	CASSDGQGKSDTQYF	TGTGCCAGCTCCGACGGACAGGGAAAGTCAGATACGCAGTATTTT
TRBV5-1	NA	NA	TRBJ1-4	CASRQTFTNEKLFF	TGCGCCAGTCGCCAGACATTCACTAATGAAAAACTGTTTTTT
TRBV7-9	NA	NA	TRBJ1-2	CASSREDYGYTF	TGTGCCAGCAGCCGAGAGGATTATGGCTACACCTTC
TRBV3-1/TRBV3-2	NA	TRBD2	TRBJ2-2	CASQGGDNTGELFF	TGTGCCAGCCAGGGAGGGGACAACACCGGGGAGCTGTTTTTT
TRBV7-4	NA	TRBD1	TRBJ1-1	CASSLGDRDRVMNTEAFF	TGTGCCAGCAGCTTAGGGGACCGGGACAGGGTAATGAACACTGAAGCTTTCTTT
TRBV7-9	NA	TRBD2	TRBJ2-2	CASSLAVRLAGDTGELFF	TGTGCCAGCAGCTTAGCGGTACGACTAGCGGGAGACACCGGGGAGCTGTTTTTT
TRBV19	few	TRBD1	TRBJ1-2	CASSIPPGQGGYGYTF	TGTGCCAGTAGTATACCGCCAGGACAGGGCGGCTATGGCTACACCTTC